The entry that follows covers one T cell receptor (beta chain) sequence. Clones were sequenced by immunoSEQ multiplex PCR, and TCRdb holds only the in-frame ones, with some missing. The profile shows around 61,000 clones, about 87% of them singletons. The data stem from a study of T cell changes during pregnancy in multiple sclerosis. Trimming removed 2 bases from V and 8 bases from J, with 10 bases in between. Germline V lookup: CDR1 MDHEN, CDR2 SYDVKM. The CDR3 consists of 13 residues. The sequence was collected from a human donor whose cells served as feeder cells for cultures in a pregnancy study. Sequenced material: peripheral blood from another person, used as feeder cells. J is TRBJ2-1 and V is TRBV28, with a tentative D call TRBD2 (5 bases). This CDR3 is CASSLGREDEQFF. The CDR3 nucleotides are TGTGCCAGCAGTTTAGGACGGGAAGATGAGCAGTTCTTC.